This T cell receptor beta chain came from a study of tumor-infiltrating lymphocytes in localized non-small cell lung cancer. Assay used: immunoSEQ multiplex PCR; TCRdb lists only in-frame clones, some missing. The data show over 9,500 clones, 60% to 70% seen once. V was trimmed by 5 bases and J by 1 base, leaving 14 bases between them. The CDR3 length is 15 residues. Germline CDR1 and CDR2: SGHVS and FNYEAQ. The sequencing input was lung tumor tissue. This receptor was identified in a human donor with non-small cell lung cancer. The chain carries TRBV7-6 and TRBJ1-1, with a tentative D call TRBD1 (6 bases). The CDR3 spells CASSASAGANTEAFF. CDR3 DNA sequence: TGTGCCAGCAGCGCGAGCGCAGGGGCGAACACTGAAGCTTTCTTT.